This TCR beta chain appears in the sequencing data of a study of Ad26.COV2.S vaccination and SARS-CoV-2 variants. Study-level information: The vaccine Ad26.COV2.S was put into the muscle once, or twice with 56 days between. Study outcomes and limitations: Greater spike-specific TCR breadth was seen in vaccine recipients than in placebo recipients. Post-vaccination breadth of spike-specific CD8+ and CD4+ T cell responses was reportedly substantial. Whether participants received vaccine or placebo, their non-spike TCR breadth was similar.

The CDR3 is 18 residues long. Germline assignment: CDR1 LGHNA and CDR2 YSLEER. Losses at the gene ends were 0 bases for V and 4 bases for J; bases not matched to a gene: 11. About this clone: Its antigen remains unidentified.

Clones were sequenced by immunoSEQ multiplex PCR, and TCRdb holds only the in-frame ones, with some missing. The sample has around 300,000 clones; 75% to 90% are singletons. This sample's treatment: some 20 received Ad26.COV2.S at low or high dose, single or two shots; roughly five received placebo; per-sample allocation not given. Day 63 after the first vaccine or placebo injection was the time point for sampling. The TCR originated in a person aged 18-65 years who received the Ad26.COV2.S COVID-19 vaccine or a placebo. The input for sequencing was peripheral blood, taken in a trial of Ad26.COV2.S vaccine versus placebo. The chain combines TRBV4-3 with TRBJ2-1; 8 bases match TRBD2. The DNA for the CDR3 is TGCGCCAGCAGCCAAGATCGCATGGGGCGGGGGGCGTACAATGAGCAGTTCTTC. Translating it yields CASSQDRMGRGAYNEQFF.